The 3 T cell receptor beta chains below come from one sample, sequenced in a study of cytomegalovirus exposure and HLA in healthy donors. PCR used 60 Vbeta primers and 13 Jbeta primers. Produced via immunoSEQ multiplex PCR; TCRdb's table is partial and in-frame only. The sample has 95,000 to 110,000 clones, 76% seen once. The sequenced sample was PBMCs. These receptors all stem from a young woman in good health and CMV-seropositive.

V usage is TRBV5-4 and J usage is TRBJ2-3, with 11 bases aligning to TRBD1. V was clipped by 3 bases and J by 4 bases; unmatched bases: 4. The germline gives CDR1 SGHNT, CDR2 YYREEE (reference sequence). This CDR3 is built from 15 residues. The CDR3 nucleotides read TGTGCCAGCAGCTGGGACAGGGGGTCATCAGATACGCAGTATTTT. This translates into CASSWDRGSSDTQYF.

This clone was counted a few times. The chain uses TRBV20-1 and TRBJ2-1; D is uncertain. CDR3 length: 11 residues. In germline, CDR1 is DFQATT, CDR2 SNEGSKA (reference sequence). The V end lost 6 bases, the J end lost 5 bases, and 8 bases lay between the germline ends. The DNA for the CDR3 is TGCAGTGCGTCCGTAAACAATGAGCAGTTCTTC. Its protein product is CSASVNNEQFF.

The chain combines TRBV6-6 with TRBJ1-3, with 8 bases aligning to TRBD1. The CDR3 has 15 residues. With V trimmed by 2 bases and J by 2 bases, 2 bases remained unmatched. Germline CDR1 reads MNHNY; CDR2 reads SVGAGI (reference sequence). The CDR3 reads CASSYIQGAGNTIYF. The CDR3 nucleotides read TGTGCCAGCAGTTACATACAGGGGGCTGGAAACACCATATATTTT.